A selection of T cell receptor beta chains follows, all from one sample in a study of neoadjuvant nivolumab and ipilimumab in lung cancer. The repertoire was sequenced with immunoSEQ multiplex PCR; TCRdb's copy has only in-frame clones and lacks some. The sample comprises fewer than 40,000 clones, about 92% of which are singletons, and approximately 2.1% rests with the top ten. The material was peripheral blood, obtained after neoadjuvant nivolumab, alone or with ipilimumab, at or shortly before surgery. These receptors were collected from an adult with non-small cell lung cancer. Each CDR3 is given with its conserved first and last residue. A D gene is named only where the DNA matches it firmly. Expanded clones get a size class; other rows say once, few or many, or leave the size out.

d_call	v_call	clone_size	j_call	cdr3_length	cdr3_aa	cdr3_nt
-	TRBV29-1	-	TRBJ2-5	12	CSVEGGQETQYF	TGCAGCGTTGAGGGGGGACAAGAGACCCAGTACTTC
-	TRBV6-1	-	TRBJ2-5	13	CASSELRRETQYF	TGTGCCAGCAGTGAACTGCGCAGGGAGACCCAGTACTTC
TRBD2	TRBV7-9	-	TRBJ2-1	16	CASSPPGGSSYNEQFF	TGTGCCAGCAGCCCACCCGGCGGGAGTTCCTACAATGAGCAGTTCTTC
TRBD2	TRBV5-4	-	TRBJ2-1	17	CASSLGTSGAASRWQFF	TGTGCCAGCAGCTTGGGGACTAGCGGGGCCGCGTCGCGTTGGCAGTTCTTC
-	TRBV11-2	-	TRBJ2-7	14	CASSSISQGYEQYF	TGTGCCAGCAGCTCAATTAGCCAAGGTTACGAGCAGTACTTC
-	TRBV5-1	-	TRBJ1-2	13	CASSDVSNYGYTF	TGCGCCAGCAGCGATGTCTCTAACTATGGCTACACCTTC
-	TRBV6-1	-	TRBJ2-3	14	CASSRAGNTDTQYF	TGTGCCAGCTCCCGGGCGGGCAACACAGATACGCAGTATTTT
-	TRBV11-1	-	TRBJ1-1	13	CASSWGMNTEAFF	TGTGCCAGCAGCTGGGGAATGAACACTGAAGCTTTCTTT
TRBD1	TRBV9	once	TRBJ2-7	14	CASSVDRGTYEQYF	TGTGCCAGCAGCGTAGACAGGGGGACCTACGAGCAGTACTTC
TRBD1	TRBV29-1	-	TRBJ1-2	12	CSVTGGTDGYTF	TGCAGCGTAACAGGGGGAACGGATGGCTACACCTTC
-	TRBV6-5	-	TRBJ1-4	14	CATRRGWTNEKLFF	TGTGCCACCCGGCGGGGGTGGACTAATGAAAAACTGTTTTTT
TRBD2	TRBV7-8	once	TRBJ2-2	15	CAVGLAGTNTGELFF	TGTGCCGTTGGACTAGCGGGGACGAATACCGGGGAGCTGTTTTTT
-	TRBV5-1	-	TRBJ1-1	16	CASSLGAGVLNTEAFF	TGCGCCAGCAGCTTGGGGGCAGGGGTGTTGAACACTGAAGCTTTCTTT
-	TRBV6-1	once	TRBJ1-3	15	CASRGQGLSGNTIYF	TGTGCCAGCAGAGGCCAGGGCCTCTCTGGAAACACCATATATTTT
-	TRBV5-1	-	TRBJ2-7	14	CASSPGPGSYEQYF	TGCGCCAGCAGCCCCGGACCCGGATCCTACGAGCAGTACTTC
TRBD1	TRBV7-8	few	TRBJ2-1	15	CASSLRDRGLGEQFF	TGTGCCAGCAGCCTCCGGGACAGGGGGCTAGGAGAGCAGTTCTTC
TRBD2	TRBV5-1	-	TRBJ2-5	15	CASSLVSGSRETQYF	TGCGCCAGCAGCTTAGTGAGCGGGAGTAGGGAGACCCAGTACTTC
-	TRBV18	-	TRBJ2-6	16	CASSPRAASGANVLTF	TGTGCCAGCTCACCACGGGCGGCGTCGGGGGCCAACGTCCTGACTTTC
TRBD1	TRBV9	-	TRBJ2-3	15	CASSPTPDRAYTQYF	TGTGCCAGCAGCCCCACCCCAGACAGGGCCTATACGCAGTATTTT
-	TRBV10-2	-	TRBJ2-1	14	CASSEWQGENEQFF	TGCGCCAGCAGTGAATGGCAGGGTGAAAATGAGCAGTTCTTC
-	TRBV6-1	-	TRBJ1-2	12	CASSVLGFGYTF	TGTGCCAGCAGTGTTCTAGGTTTTGGCTACACCTTC
-	TRBV4-1	-	TRBJ1-2	14	CASSQEQGTYGYTF	TGCGCCAGCAGCCAAGAGCAGGGAACCTATGGCTACACCTTC
TRBD2	TRBV6-8	-	TRBJ2-7	14	CANPWEGSPYEQYF	TGTGCCAACCCTTGGGAGGGATCCCCCTACGAGCAGTACTTC
TRBD1	TRBV27	-	TRBJ2-7	14	CASSFGTGVNEQYF	TGTGCCAGCAGTTTCGGGACAGGGGTTAACGAGCAGTACTTC
TRBD1	TRBV29-1	-	TRBJ1-2	13	CSAGGQGDPGYTF	TGCAGCGCGGGGGGACAGGGTGATCCTGGCTACACCTTC
-	TRBV18	-	TRBJ2-7	11	CASSRGNEQYF	TGTGCCAGCTCAAGAGGGAACGAGCAGTACTTC
-	TRBV7-9	-	TRBJ2-3	16	CASSLGAGGSTDTQYF	TGTGCCAGCAGCTTAGGAGCCGGAGGGAGCACAGATACGCAGTATTTT
-	TRBV6-4	-	TRBJ2-2	17	CASSDSLDGSGTGELFF	TGTGCCAGCAGTGACTCGCTAGACGGGAGTGGTACCGGGGAGCTGTTTTTT
TRBD2	TRBV5-1	-	TRBJ2-7	16	CASSTIRAGGPNEQYF	TGCGCCAGCAGCACAATTCGAGCGGGAGGGCCCAACGAGCAGTACTTC
-	TRBV9	-	TRBJ2-2	13	CASSSRRVGELFF	TGTGCCAGCAGCTCTCGAAGGGTCGGGGAGCTGTTTTTT
-	TRBV11-2	-	TRBJ2-5	13	CASRKTGLETQYF	TGTGCCAGCAGGAAAACAGGGTTAGAGACCCAGTACTTC
-	TRBV7-8	-	TRBJ2-1	11	CASSREYEQFF	TGTGCCAGCAGCCGGGAGTATGAGCAGTTCTTC
-	TRBV5-4	once	TRBJ2-2	15	CASSLKDRFTGELFF	TGTGCCAGCAGCTTAAAAGACAGGTTCACCGGGGAGCTGTTTTTT
TRBD2	TRBV10-1	-	TRBJ2-3	16	CASSEGLAGPTDTQYF	TGCGCCAGCAGTGAGGGGCTAGCGGGCCCCACAGATACGCAGTATTTT
-	TRBV29-1	-	TRBJ2-5	13	CSVEFRAQETQYF	TGCAGCGTTGAATTTCGGGCCCAAGAGACCCAGTACTTC
-	TRBV27	-	TRBJ2-1	14	CASSLGLTYNEQFF	TGTGCCAGCAGTTTAGGACTGACATACAATGAGCAGTTCTTC
TRBD2	TRBV11-3	-	TRBJ2-1	13	CASSTSSGSEQFF	TGTGCCAGCAGCACCTCTAGCGGGTCGGAGCAGTTCTTC
-	TRBV5-1	-	TRBJ1-1	14	CASSLGGGRTEAFF	TGCGCCAGCAGCTTGGGGGGGGGACGAACTGAAGCTTTCTTT
TRBD1	TRBV11-3	once	TRBJ2-7	17	CASSLDFGQGGSYEQYF	TGTGCCAGCAGCTTAGATTTTGGACAGGGGGGCTCCTACGAGCAGTACTTC
TRBD2	TRBV2	-	TRBJ2-2	14	CASNQRGNTGELFF	TGTGCCAGCAACCAGCGGGGGAACACCGGGGAGCTGTTTTTT
TRBD2	TRBV5-4	-	TRBJ2-1	15	CASSFGGRAGNEQFF	TGTGCCAGCAGCTTTGGCGGGAGGGCCGGAAATGAGCAGTTCTTC